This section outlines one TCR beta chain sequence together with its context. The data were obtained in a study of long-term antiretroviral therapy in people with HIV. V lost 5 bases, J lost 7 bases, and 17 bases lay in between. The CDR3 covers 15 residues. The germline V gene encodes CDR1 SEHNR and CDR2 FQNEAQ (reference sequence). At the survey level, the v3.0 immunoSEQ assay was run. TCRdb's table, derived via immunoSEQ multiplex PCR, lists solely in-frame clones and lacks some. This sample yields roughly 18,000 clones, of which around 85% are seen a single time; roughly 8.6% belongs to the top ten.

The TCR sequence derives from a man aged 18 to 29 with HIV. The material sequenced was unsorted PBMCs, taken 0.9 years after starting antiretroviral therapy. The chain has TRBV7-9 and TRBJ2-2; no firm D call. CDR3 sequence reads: CASSTLRPGDGELFF. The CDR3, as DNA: TGTGCCAGCAGCACGCTTAGGCCAGGTGACGGGGAGCTGTTTTTT.